The 3 T cell receptor beta chains below come from one sample, sequenced in a study of CD4 T cells in relation to SARS-CoV-2 and coronaviruses (dated by TCRdb to the early 2020s). No antigen is known for these receptors. CD4+ T cells from unexposed donors were collected before the COVID-19 pandemic (2011-2018). Following 10 days of culture, the EasySep CD4+ T cell isolation kit was used to isolate CD4+ T cells. The method behind the library was the immunoSEQ multiplex PCR assay. TCRdb holds this immuneACCESS table with in-frame rearrangements only. Some clones are missing; in checked studies, unresolved V genes explain under half, and the rest has no known cause. This sample comprises 20,000 or so clones, around 72% of them detected only once. Roughly a sixth of the sample comes from the top ten. Sequencing input: CD4+ T cells from PBMCs, cultured in vitro. These receptors originate from a human donor in good health.

This clone was recorded once. The CDR3 protein is CASSAGLAGVSEQFF. The CDR3 coding sequence is TGTGCCAGCAGCGCCGGACTAGCGGGAGTAAGTGAGCAGTTCTTC. The gene calls are TRBV9 and TRBJ2-1; 13 bases map to TRBD2. The germline gives CDR1 SGDLS, CDR2 YYNGEE. The CDR3 spans 15 residues. With V trimmed by 3 bases and J by 9 bases, 6 bases remained unmatched.

This clone was detected only a few times. CDR3 protein: CASNPTGESPYEQYF. In DNA form, the CDR3 reads TGTGCCAGCAATCCCACAGGGGAAAGCCCCTACGAGCAGTACTTC. The J gene is TRBJ2-7, the V gene TRBV2; 7 bases line up with TRBD1. The CDR3 contains 15 residues. In germline, CDR1 is SNHLY, CDR2 FYNNEI. V shed 7 bases, J shed 2 bases, and the junction held 11 bases outside the gene matches. Together with reference TRBV2 and TRBJ2-7, the CDR3 gives the full variable domain: EPEVTQTPSHQVTQMGQEVILRCVPISNHLYFYWYRQILGQKVEFLVSFYNNEISEKSEIFDDQFSVERPDGSNFTLKIRSTKLEDSAMYFCASNPTGESPYEQYFGPGTRLTVT.

The V call is TRBV5-4, the J call TRBJ2-3; tentative D call: TRBD1 (5 bases). The V and J ends lost 1 base and 3 bases respectively, with 9 bases between them. Germline values: CDR1 SGHNT, CDR2 YYREEE (reference sequence). The CDR3 is 14 residues long. In DNA, the CDR3 is TGTGCCAGCAGCTTGCAGGGTGGAACAGATACGCAGTATTTT. This sequence encodes CASSLQGGTDTQYF.